The 32 T cell receptor beta chains given below trace back to one sample, sequenced in a study of blood T cell repertoires in COVID-19. TCRdb keeps only in-frame clones here, not all; method: immunoSEQ multiplex PCR. The sample holds some 290,000 clones, roughly 86% seen once. Sequencing used PBMCs or T cells enriched from blood (not recorded which). These receptors were taken from a young woman who had recovered from COVID-19.

The chain has TRBV27 and TRBJ2-7; TRBD1 aligns across 10 bases. CDR1 and CDR2 from the germline V gene are MNHEY and SMNVEV (reference sequence). V lost 7 bases to trimming and J lost 5 bases; unmatched junction nucleotides: 5. The CDR3 loop spans 13 amino acids. The CDR3, as DNA: TGTGCCAGCACATCCGGACAGGGGGACGAGCAGTACTTC. It codes for CASTSGQGDEQYF.

The chain carries TRBV18 and TRBJ2-5; 7 bases are a match to TRBD2. This CDR3 contains 15 residues. Germline V lookup: CDR1 KGHSH, CDR2 LQKENI. The junction had 4 bases not matched to a gene; V was cut back by 0 bases and J by 3 bases. The CDR3 here is CASSPPSGKEETQYF. CDR3 DNA: TGTGCCAGCTCACCACCGAGCGGGAAGGAAGAGACCCAGTACTTC.

V and J are TRBV19 and TRBJ2-7; possible D gene TRBD1, 6 bases. Looked up from germline, CDR1 is LNHDA and CDR2 is SQIVND (reference sequence). The CDR3 contains 14 residues. V lost 4 bases, J lost 1 base, and 11 bases lay in between. Written as DNA, the CDR3 is TGTGCCAGTAGTAGGGCGACAGGTTCCTACGAGCAGTACTTC. Protein: CASSRATGSYEQYF.

The chain recombines TRBV15 with TRBJ1-3; TRBD1 aligns across 9 bases. Trimming at V came to 1 base and at J to 3 bases, leaving 4 bases not matched to a gene. Germline V gene data show CDR1 as LNHNV and CDR2 as YYDKDF (reference sequence). The CDR3 spans 16 residues. The CDR3 region is CATSRGTGQGGNTIYF. CDR3 nucleotide sequence: TGTGCCACCAGCAGAGGTACGGGACAGGGTGGAAACACCATATATTTT.

This chain uses TRBV5-4 with TRBJ2-7, with D possibly TRBD1 on 7 matching bases. Germline CDR1 and CDR2: SGHNT and YYREEE (reference sequence). V shed 5 bases and J shed 7 bases, with 13 bases lying between them. The length of the CDR3 is 12 residues. CDR3 DNA: TGTGCCAGCAGAGCCCAGGGGGGAGAGCAGTACTTC. This gives the protein CASRAQGGEQYF.

The V call is TRBV29-1, the J call TRBJ2-1; D is uncertain. The CDR3 contains 14 residues. V was cut by 8 bases and J by 6 bases, with 20 bases left in between. Germline V gene data show CDR1 as SQVTM and CDR2 as ANQGSEA. This CDR3 reads CSSLPAGLSNEQFF. The DNA of the CDR3 is TGCAGCTCTCTTCCAGCAGGCCTGTCCAATGAGCAGTTCTTC.

This rearrangement joins TRBV9 to TRBJ1-1; TRBD1 agrees at 9 bases. This CDR3 has 14 amino acids. V lost 2 bases and J lost 5; bases outside the gene matches: 4. Looked up from germline, CDR1 is SGDLS and CDR2 is YYNGEE. The CDR3 sequence: CASSVRGTGTEAFF. The DNA of the CDR3 is TGTGCCAGCAGCGTCAGGGGGACAGGGACTGAAGCTTTCTTT. The entire variable domain, with the rest obtained from reference TRBV9 and TRBJ1-1, is as follows: DSGVTQTPKHLITATGQRVTLRCSPRSGDLSVYWYQQSLDQGLQFLIQYYNGEERAKGNILERFSAQQFPDLHSELNLSSLELGDSALYFCASSVRGTGTEAFFGQGTRLTVV.

The chain is built from TRBV29-1 and TRBJ1-2; 7 nucleotides line up with TRBD1. With 5 bases clipped from V and 1 base from J, the junction kept 4 bases outside the gene matches. The CDR3 length is 13 residues. Germline CDR1 and CDR2: SQVTM and ANQGSEA. CDR3 protein: CSVLGQVNYGYTF. The CDR3 DNA reads TGCAGCGTTTTAGGACAGGTTAACTATGGCTACACCTTC.

This chain joins TRBV27 and TRBJ1-4, with 7 bases lining up with TRBD1. The germline CDR1 and CDR2 sequences are MNHEY and SMNVEV (reference sequence). Germline trimming cut 3 bases from V and 2 bases from J; bases unmatched to any gene: 3. The CDR3 spans 15 residues. The CDR3 spells CASSFYRGTNEKLFF. Here the CDR3 DNA reads TGTGCCAGCAGTTTCTACAGGGGCACTAATGAAAAACTGTTTTTT.

The V call is TRBV5-1, the J call TRBJ2-1, with 7 bases aligning to TRBD2. Trimming at V came to 2 bases and at J to 4 bases, leaving 6 bases not matched to a gene. This CDR3 comprises 15 residues. Germline CDR1 is SGHRS and CDR2 is YFSETQ. The CDR3 sequence: CASSFLAESYNEQFF. CDR3 DNA: TGCGCCAGCAGCTTCCTAGCGGAGTCATACAATGAGCAGTTCTTC.

This chain links TRBV7-9 with TRBJ1-1, with D hard to call. Germline CDR1 and CDR2: SEHNR and FQNEAQ (reference sequence). The CDR3 has 15 amino acids. Trimming removed 4 bases from V and 4 bases from J, with 16 bases in between. Here the CDR3 DNA reads TGTGCCAGCAGCTCGCTTTCTATGTCGAGCACTGAAGCTTTCTTT. It is translated as CASSSLSMSSTEAFF.

This sequence joins TRBV5-4 and TRBJ2-2; a weak D match, TRBD1 (7 bases). Between the trimmed V and J ends, which lost 4 bases and 4 bases, there was a span of 11 bases. This CDR3 has 14 residues. Germline-derived CDR1 and CDR2 are SGHNT and YYREEE (reference sequence). This CDR3 reads CASSAGQITGELFF. As DNA, the CDR3 is TGTGCCAGCAGCGCGGGACAGATCACCGGGGAGCTGTTTTTT.

This clone was seen only a few times. This sequence joins TRBV27 and TRBJ1-6; perhaps TRBD1 as D (6 bases). The germline V gene encodes CDR1 MNHEY and CDR2 SMNVEV (reference sequence). There are 14 residues in the CDR3. V was shortened by 5 bases and J by 6 bases, with 11 bases between the two germline ends. The CDR3 DNA is TGTGCCAGCAGTCCTCAGGGGATTAATTCACCCCTCCACTTT. Residues: CASSPQGINSPLHF.

V gene TRBV27 combines with J gene TRBJ1-1; no clear D. V dropped 4 bases and J dropped 3 bases, with 9 bases sitting between them. The CDR3 loop spans 13 amino acids. CDR1 is MNHEY, CDR2 SMNVEV, per germline (reference sequence). The CDR3: CASSSGVYTEAFF. The CDR3 nucleotides read TGTGCCAGCAGTTCCGGGGTTTACACTGAAGCTTTCTTT.

This clone was seen only once. This chain connects TRBV28 to TRBJ2-1, with TRBD1 matching over 9 bases. Germline V lookup: CDR1 MDHEN, CDR2 SYDVKM. With 11 bases clipped from V and 2 bases from J, the junction kept 10 bases outside the gene matches. This CDR3 contains 15 residues. As DNA, the CDR3 is TGTGCCGGGGGACAGGGTAGGGGGCCCTACAATGAGCAGTTCTTC. Translated: CAGGQGRGPYNEQFF.

The chain recombines TRBV7-9 with TRBJ2-2; weak D call: TRBD2 (5 bases). V was trimmed by 0 bases and J by 3 bases, leaving 11 bases between them. Germline V CDR1 and CDR2: SEHNR, FQNEAQ (reference sequence). CDR3 length: 16 amino acids. CDR3 amino acids: CASSLAFREYTGELFF. For the CDR3, the DNA is TGTGCCAGCAGCTTAGCGTTCCGGGAATACACCGGGGAGCTGTTTTTT.

The CDR3 nucleotides read TGCGCCAGCAGCCGTATAGCAGCTACTAGCACAGATACGCAGTATTTT. Translated, it gives CASSRIAATSTDTQYF. V usage is TRBV4-3 and J usage is TRBJ2-3; D unclear. V lost 4 bases and J 0 bases, leaving 14 bases between the germline ends. Germline CDR1 is LGHNA and CDR2 is YSLEER. This CDR3 has 16 residues.

A note on this clone: Different DNA sequences within this sample yield the same CDR3. This sequence joins TRBV6-5 and TRBJ2-1, with D possibly TRBD2 on 6 matching bases. Germline V gene sequence: CDR1 MNHEY, CDR2 SVGAGI. The CDR3 sequence is 16 residues long. Deletions cut 0 bases from V and 2 bases from J, with 11 bases between. The CDR3 is CASSYSSAGPYNEQFF. The CDR3 DNA is TGTGCCAGCAGTTACTCGAGCGCGGGACCCTACAATGAGCAGTTCTTC.

The genes are TRBV2 and TRBJ2-3; possibly TRBD1 for D (6 bases). The germline CDR1 and CDR2 sequences are SNHLY and FYNNEI. V was cut by 5 bases and J by 2 bases, with 17 bases left in between. This CDR3 has 16 residues. CDR3: CASSQTGIEATDTQYF. DNA of the CDR3: TGTGCCAGCAGTCAGACAGGAATAGAAGCCACAGATACGCAGTATTTT.

This clone came up once. V and J are TRBV7-2 and TRBJ2-5, with D perhaps matching TRBD1 (5 bases). Germline CDR1 and CDR2: SGHTA and FQGNSA. The CDR3 totals 16 residues. The V and J ends lost 4 bases and 5 bases respectively, with 20 bases between them. DNA of the CDR3: TGTGCCAGCAGCTCAGCTCAGTTGGGTCAGGGCGAGACCCAGTACTTC. This codes for CASSSAQLGQGETQYF.

The rearrangement links TRBV21-1 to TRBJ1-1; the table's D call, TRBD1, was not checked against the DNA. TRBV21-1 is an annotated pseudogene. The CDR3 covers 16 residues. The DNA for the CDR3 is TGTGCCAGCAGCAAAGATCCAGGGGGGAAGAACACTGAAGCTTTCTTT. This encodes CASSKDPGGKNTEAFF.

This clone was seen only once. The chain has TRBV12-5 and TRBJ1-1; 7 bases map to TRBD1. The CDR3 contains 12 residues. Germline assignment: CDR1 LGHNT and CDR2 FRNRAP. The trim removed 3 bases at V and 8 bases at J, leaving 3 bases unmatched. The CDR3 spells CASGFGTEEAFF. In nucleotides, the CDR3 is TGTGCTAGTGGTTTCGGGACAGAGGAAGCTTTCTTT.

The chain recombines TRBV27 with TRBJ1-4, with D maybe TRBD1 (6 bases). The germline V and J ends were trimmed by 6 bases and 9 bases, with 17 bases remaining between them. CDR3 size: 14 residues. CDR1 is MNHEY and CDR2 is SMNVEV in the germline V gene (reference sequence). CDR3 in DNA: TGTGCCAGCAGCAGGGGAACTAATGATAAAAAACTGTTTTTT. Translated: CASSRGTNDKKLFF.

The chain couples TRBV7-2 to TRBJ2-3; D is undetermined. Germline V lookup: CDR1 SGHTA, CDR2 FQGNSA. V lost 7 bases and J 8 bases, leaving 22 bases between the germline ends. The CDR3 loop spans 15 amino acids. CDR3 region: CASNPPVGMYGTQYF. For the CDR3, the DNA is TGTGCCAGCAACCCCCCGGTCGGTATGTACGGTACGCAGTATTTT.

The chain links TRBV6-5 to TRBJ1-3; D is undetermined. Germline V gene lookup returns CDR1 MNHEY and CDR2 SVGAGI. V was clipped by 6 bases and J by 0 bases, with 6 bases between them. This CDR3 is built from 13 residues. As DNA, the CDR3 is TGTGCCAGCAGAAAATACTCTGGAAACACCATATATTTT. Protein sequence: CASRKYSGNTIYF.

J is TRBJ2-1 and V is TRBV28; 9 bases match TRBD2. This CDR3 is built from 14 residues. The V gene's germline CDR1 is MDHEN and CDR2 SYDVKM. V lost 0 bases, J lost 7 bases, and 1 base stayed unmatched. The CDR3 is CASSLWLAGNEQFF. The CDR3 DNA reads TGTGCCAGCAGTTTATGGCTAGCGGGAAATGAGCAGTTCTTC.

The CDR3 reads CASSLRRPQDNEQFF. DNA for the CDR3: TGTGCCAGCAGCTTACGACGGCCACAGGACAATGAGCAGTTCTTC. The rearrangement links TRBV11-3 to TRBJ2-1; the D gene is possibly TRBD1 (5 bases). Deletions cut 2 bases from V and 5 bases from J, with 13 bases between. Germline V gene lookup returns CDR1 SGHNT and CDR2 YENEEA. The CDR3 consists of 15 residues.

The V call is TRBV7-8, the J call TRBJ1-6; TRBD1 matches at 8 bases. The trim removed 5 bases at V and 8 bases at J, leaving 11 bases unmatched. The germline CDR1 and CDR2 sequences are SGHVS and FQNEAQ. The CDR3 is 16 amino acids. The CDR3, as DNA: TGTGCCAGCAGCCCAACTGGGCTACAGGGGGATTCACCCCTCCACTTT. Amino acid sequence: CASSPTGLQGDSPLHF.

The chain carries TRBV5-1 and TRBJ2-2; 9 bases fit TRBD2. This CDR3 contains 19 residues. Germline V gene data show CDR1 as SGHRS and CDR2 as YFSETQ. Trimming cost V 3 bases and J 2 bases; bases outside gene matches: 14. The CDR3 spells CASSSPRGSGGLNTGELFF. The DNA for the CDR3 is TGCGCCAGCAGCTCCCCCCGAGGTAGCGGGGGACTCAACACCGGGGAGCTGTTTTTT.

This chain joins TRBV2 and TRBJ1-1; D is unclear. Looked up from germline, CDR1 is SNHLY and CDR2 is FYNNEI. The CDR3 extends over 13 amino acids. Trimming cost V 9 bases and J 0 bases, with 11 bases left between them. CDR3 residues: CASNQELNTEAFF. For the CDR3, the DNA is TGTGCCAGTAATCAGGAACTGAACACTGAAGCTTTCTTT.

This chain connects TRBV21-1 to TRBJ2-1; the table calls TRBD2, which could not be checked here. TRBV21-1 is given as a pseudogene. There are 15 residues in the CDR3. In DNA, the CDR3 is TGTGCCAGCAGCCCTACTAGCGGCTCCTACAATGAGCAGTTCTTC. This gives the protein CASSPTSGSYNEQFF.

The V call is TRBV5-1, the J call TRBJ2-7; tentative D call: TRBD1 (6 bases). Per the germline V gene, CDR1 is SGHRS and CDR2 is YFSETQ. The CDR3 totals 15 residues. The V end lost 0 bases, the J end lost 1 base, and 11 bases lay between the germline ends. The CDR3 loop reads CASSLETGRSYEQYF. The CDR3, as DNA: TGCGCCAGCAGCTTGGAGACAGGTCGATCCTACGAGCAGTACTTC.